This T cell receptor beta chain originates from a study of control samples from healthy donors and cancer patients. Method: immunoSEQ multiplex PCR; TCRdb's copy keeps in-frame clones and lacks some. This repertoire shows more than 100,000 clones, around 89% found once; its top ten account for 15% to 20%. V gave up 1 base and J gave up 1 base, with 11 bases separating them. Germline lookup yields CDR1 SGHRS and CDR2 YFSETQ. The CDR3 spans 15 residues. The clonotype comes from a man aged 60 to 75 with lung cancer. The chain carries TRBV5-1 and TRBJ1-2; D is unclear. Material: PBMCs. In DNA, the CDR3 is TGCGCCAGCAGCTTGAAGTTGGGAGATAACTATGGCTACACCTTC. It specifies CASSLKLGDNYGYTF.